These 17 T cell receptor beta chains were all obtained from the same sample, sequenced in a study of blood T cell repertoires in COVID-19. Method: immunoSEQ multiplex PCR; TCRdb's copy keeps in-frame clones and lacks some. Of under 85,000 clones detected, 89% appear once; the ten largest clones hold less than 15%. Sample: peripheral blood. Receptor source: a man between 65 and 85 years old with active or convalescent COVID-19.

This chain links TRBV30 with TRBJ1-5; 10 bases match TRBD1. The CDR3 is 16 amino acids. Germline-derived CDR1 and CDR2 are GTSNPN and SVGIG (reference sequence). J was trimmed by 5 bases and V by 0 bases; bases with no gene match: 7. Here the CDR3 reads CAWSVPGTGADQPQHF. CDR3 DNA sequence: TGTGCCTGGAGTGTCCCTGGGACAGGGGCGGATCAGCCCCAGCATTTT.

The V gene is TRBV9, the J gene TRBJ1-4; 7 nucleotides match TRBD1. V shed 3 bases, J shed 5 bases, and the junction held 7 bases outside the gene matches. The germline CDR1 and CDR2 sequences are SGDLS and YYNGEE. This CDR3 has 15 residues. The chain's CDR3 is CASSDPTGTNEKLFF. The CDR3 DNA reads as TGTGCCAGCAGCGACCCGACAGGGACAAATGAAAAACTGTTTTTT. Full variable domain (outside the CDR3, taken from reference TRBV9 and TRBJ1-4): DSGVTQTPKHLITATGQRVTLRCSPRSGDLSVYWYQQSLDQGLQFLIQYYNGEERAKGNILERFSAQQFPDLHSELNLSSLELGDSALYFCASSDPTGTNEKLFFGSGTQLSVL.

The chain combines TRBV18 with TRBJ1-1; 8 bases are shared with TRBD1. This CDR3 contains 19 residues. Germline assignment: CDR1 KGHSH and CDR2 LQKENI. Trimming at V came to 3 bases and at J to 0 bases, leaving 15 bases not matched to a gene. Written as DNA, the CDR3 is TGTGCCAGCTCACCGCTAGGACAGGGTGACTTTAGGCTGAACACTGAAGCTTTCTTT. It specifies CASSPLGQGDFRLNTEAFF.

CDR3 protein: CASSRRQGSSKPQHF. CDR3 DNA sequence: TGTGCCAGCAGTCGCCGACAGGGGTCATCGAAGCCCCAGCATTTT. This chain links TRBV28 with TRBJ1-5, with 8 bases aligning to TRBD1. The CDR3 length is 15 residues. Germline CDR1 and CDR2: MDHEN and SYDVKM. The V segment lost 5 bases and the J segment 8 bases; nucleotides outside the gene matches: 11.

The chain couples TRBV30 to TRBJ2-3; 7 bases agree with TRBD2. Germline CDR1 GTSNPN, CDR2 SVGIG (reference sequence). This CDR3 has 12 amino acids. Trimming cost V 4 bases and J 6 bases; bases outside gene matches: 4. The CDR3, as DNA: TGTGCCTGGAAGGGAGGGCACGATACGCAGTATTTT. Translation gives CAWKGGHDTQYF.

CDR3 loop: CASSATGTVIYEQYF. CDR3 sequence (DNA): TGTGCCAGCAGCGCCACCGGGACAGTGATCTACGAGCAGTACTTC. The V call is TRBV9, the J call TRBJ2-7, with TRBD1 matching over 7 bases. This CDR3 contains 15 residues. The V segment lost 3 bases and the J segment 3 bases; nucleotides outside the gene matches: 9. The germline V gene encodes CDR1 SGDLS and CDR2 YYNGEE.

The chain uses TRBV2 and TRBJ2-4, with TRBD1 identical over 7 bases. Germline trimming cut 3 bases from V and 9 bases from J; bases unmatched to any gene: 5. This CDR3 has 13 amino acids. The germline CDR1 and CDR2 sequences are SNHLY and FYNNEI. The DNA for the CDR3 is TGTGCCAGCAGTGATGACAGGGTAGGCATTCAGTACTTC. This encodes CASSDDRVGIQYF.

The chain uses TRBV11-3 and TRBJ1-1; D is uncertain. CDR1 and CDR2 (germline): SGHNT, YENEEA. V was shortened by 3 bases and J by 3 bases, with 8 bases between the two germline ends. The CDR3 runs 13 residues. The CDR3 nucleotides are TGTGCCAGCAGCTTGCGGGCACACACTGAAGCTTTCTTT. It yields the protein CASSLRAHTEAFF.

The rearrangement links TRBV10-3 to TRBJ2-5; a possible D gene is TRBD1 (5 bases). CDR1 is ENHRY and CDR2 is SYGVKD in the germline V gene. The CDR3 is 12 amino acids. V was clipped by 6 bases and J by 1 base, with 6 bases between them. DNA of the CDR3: TGTGCCATCAGGGGGCCCCAAGAGACCCAGTACTTC. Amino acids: CAIRGPQETQYF.

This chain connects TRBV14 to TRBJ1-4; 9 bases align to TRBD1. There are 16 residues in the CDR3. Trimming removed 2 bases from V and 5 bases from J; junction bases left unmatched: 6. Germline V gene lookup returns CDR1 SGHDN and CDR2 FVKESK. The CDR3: CASSQIQGARNEKLFF. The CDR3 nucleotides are TGTGCCAGCAGCCAAATACAGGGGGCTAGGAATGAAAAACTGTTTTTT.

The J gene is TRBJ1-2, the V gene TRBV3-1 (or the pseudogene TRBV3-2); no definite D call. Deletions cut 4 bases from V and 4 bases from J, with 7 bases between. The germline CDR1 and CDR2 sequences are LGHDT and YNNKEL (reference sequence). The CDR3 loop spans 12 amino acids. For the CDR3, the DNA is TGTGCCAGCAGCCTAATACTCTATGGCTACACCTTC. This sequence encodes CASSLILYGYTF.

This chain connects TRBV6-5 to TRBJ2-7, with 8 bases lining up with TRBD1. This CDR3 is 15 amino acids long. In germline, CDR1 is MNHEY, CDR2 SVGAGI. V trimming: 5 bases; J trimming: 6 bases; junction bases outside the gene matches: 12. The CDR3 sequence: CASSPGTGFSSEQYF. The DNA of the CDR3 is TGTGCCAGCAGTCCCGGGACAGGTTTTTCGTCCGAGCAGTACTTC.

The CDR3 DNA is TGTGCCAGCAGCCCAGGGTGGGGAACAGATACGCAGTATTTT. Its protein is CASSPGWGTDTQYF. The chain links TRBV11-2 to TRBJ2-3, with a tentative D call TRBD1 (5 bases). Germline values: CDR1 SGHAT, CDR2 FQNNGV. V dropped 5 bases and J dropped 3 bases, with 12 bases sitting between them. The length of the CDR3 is 14 residues.

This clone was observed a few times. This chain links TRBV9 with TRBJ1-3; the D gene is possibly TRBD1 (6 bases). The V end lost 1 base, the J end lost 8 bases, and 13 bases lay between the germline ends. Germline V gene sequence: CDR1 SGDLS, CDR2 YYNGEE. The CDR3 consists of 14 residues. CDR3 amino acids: CASSVRGGMDTIYF. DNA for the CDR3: TGTGCCAGCAGCGTAAGGGGGGGCATGGACACCATATATTTT.

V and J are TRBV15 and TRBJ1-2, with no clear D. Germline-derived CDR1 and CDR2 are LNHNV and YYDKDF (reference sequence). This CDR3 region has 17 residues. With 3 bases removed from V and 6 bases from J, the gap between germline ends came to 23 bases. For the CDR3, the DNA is TGTGCCACCAGCAGCCCCGAAGGCCGGGTACGAATTGATGGCTACACCTTC. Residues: CATSSPEGRVRIDGYTF.

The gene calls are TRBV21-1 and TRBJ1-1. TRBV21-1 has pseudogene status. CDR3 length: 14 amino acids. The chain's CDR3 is CANLLGGENTEAFF. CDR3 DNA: TGTGCCAACCTCCTCGGGGGGGAGAACACTGAAGCTTTCTTT.

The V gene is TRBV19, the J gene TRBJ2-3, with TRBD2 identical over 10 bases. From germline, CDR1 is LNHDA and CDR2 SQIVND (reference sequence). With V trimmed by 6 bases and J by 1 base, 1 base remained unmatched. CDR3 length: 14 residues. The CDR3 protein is CASRGTSGTDTQYF. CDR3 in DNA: TGTGCCAGTAGAGGGACTAGCGGCACAGATACGCAGTATTTT.